The 9 T cell receptor beta chains given below trace back to one sample, sequenced in a study of shared clonotypes between healthy human individuals. Sequencing used immunoSEQ multiplex PCR; TCRdb keeps in-frame clones, though not all of them. The sample has roughly 1,100,000 clones, roughly 75% seen once. Material for sequencing was memory CD4+ T cells sorted from blood. Subset meaning: CD45RA-negative fraction. The receptors were sampled from a man aged 18 to 30 in good health.

This chain connects TRBV19 to TRBJ1-2; D gene uncertain. CDR1 is LNHDA, CDR2 SQIVND, per germline (reference sequence). The CDR3 is made up of 11 amino acids. V lost 5 bases, J lost 3 bases, and 4 bases lay in between. CDR3 loop: CASSFDYGYTF. CDR3 bases: TGTGCCAGTAGTTTCGACTATGGCTACACCTTC.

The V call is TRBV5-1, the J call TRBJ1-6; D call uncertain. The CDR3 loop spans 17 amino acids. With 0 bases removed from V and 0 bases from J, the gap between germline ends came to 10 bases. In germline, CDR1 is SGHRS, CDR2 YFSETQ. CDR3: CASSLGFGSSYNSPLHF. Written as DNA, the CDR3 is TGCGCCAGCAGCTTGGGGTTCGGGAGCTCCTATAATTCACCCCTCCACTTT. Complete variable domain (other parts from reference TRBV5-1 and TRBJ1-6): KAGVTQTPRYLIKTRGQQVTLSCSPISGHRSVSWYQQTPGQGLQFLFEYFSETQRNKGNFPGRFSGRQFSNSRSEMNVSTLELGDSALYLCASSLGFGSSYNSPLHFGNGTRLTVT.

The chain recombines TRBV9 with TRBJ1-3; no reliable D call. The CDR3 runs to 12 residues. Trimming took off 0 bases at V and 8 bases at J, with 6 bases between the two ends. CDR1 SGDLS and CDR2 YYNGEE come from the germline V gene. The CDR3 DNA reads TGTGCCAGCAGCGTAGACATGTACACCATATATTTT. As protein: CASSVDMYTIYF.

CDR3 protein: CAWSGRGKEKLFF. CDR3 sequence (DNA): TGTGCCTGGAGTGGCAGGGGAAAGGAAAAACTGTTTTTT. The chain has TRBV30 and TRBJ1-4; possible D gene TRBD1, 6 bases. The CDR3 sequence is 13 residues long. CDR1 GTSNPN and CDR2 SVGIG come from the germline V gene (reference sequence). V was cut by 1 base and J by 8 bases, with 11 bases left in between.

The V call is TRBV28, the J call TRBJ1-4; a weak D match, TRBD1 (5 bases). CDR3 length equals 16 residues. V was cut by 3 bases and J by 1 base, with 12 bases left in between. CDR1 MDHEN and CDR2 SYDVKM come from the germline V gene. CDR3 nucleotides: TGTGCCAGCAGTTTGGGGGGGACGCTAACTAATGAAAAACTGTTTTTT. Encoded protein: CASSLGGTLTNEKLFF.

As regards this clone: The junction departs from the called germline gene at one end, perhaps through a read error. V gene TRBV6-4 combines with J gene TRBJ2-2, with 8 bases matching TRBD1. The CDR3 length is 15 residues. Germline V gene data show CDR1 as MRHNA and CDR2 as SNTAGT. This chain's CDR3 is CASRPKGQEHRGAVF. The CDR3 DNA follows: TGTGCCAGCAGACCCAAGGGACAGGAACACCGGGGAGCTGTTTTT.

Regarding this clone: The same CDR3 arises from other DNA sequences in this sample as well. This chain joins TRBV5-1 and TRBJ2-1; D ambiguous. Germline V gene sequence: CDR1 SGHRS, CDR2 YFSETQ. CDR3 length: 14 amino acids. Trimming stripped 1 base from V and 4 bases from J, with 9 bases between. CDR3 bases: TGCGCCAGCAGCTTGCCGAGTAGGTACAATGAGCAGTTCTTC. Translating gives CASSLPSRYNEQFF.

The chain recombines TRBV5-4 with TRBJ1-2; 8 positions agree with TRBD1. From germline, CDR1 is SGHNT and CDR2 YYREEE (reference sequence). V dropped 2 bases and J dropped 4; count of bases not matched to a gene: 7. The CDR3 length is 15 residues. DNA for the CDR3: TGTGCCAGCAGCTTCCCGGGACAGGAGACCTATGGCTACACCTTC. Its translation is CASSFPGQETYGYTF.

This clone was seen a single time. This specimen includes other DNA sequences encoding the same CDR3. V usage is TRBV5-1 and J usage is TRBJ2-3, with 12 bases aligning to TRBD2. Germline assignment: CDR1 SGHRS and CDR2 YFSETQ. The CDR3 consists of 14 residues. Trimming cost V 2 bases and J 6 bases; bases outside gene matches: 1. The CDR3 is CASSFTSGGDTQYF. The CDR3 DNA follows: TGCGCCAGCAGCTTTACTAGCGGGGGGGATACGCAGTATTTT.